These 17 T cell receptor beta chains originate from one sample sequenced in a study of response to subunit inactivated influenza vaccine. TCRdb re-derived calls from the RT-PCR reads in MiXCR, one entry per CDR3 protein. The profile covers more than 700,000 distinct CDR3 sequences, with roughly 20% appearing a single time and roughly 10% taken by the ten largest. The starting material was PBMCs from blood, obtained less than 6 days after vaccination. The receptors were gathered from a man aged 45-65 years who received an inactivated influenza vaccine.

This clonotype was counted only a few times. The rearrangement uses TRBV5-6 and TRBJ1-2; D is ambiguous. CDR1 and CDR2 from the germline V gene are SGHDT and YYEEEE. The CDR3 is 12 residues long. Trimming removed 2 bases at V and 4 bases at J, with 6 bases between. The CDR3 nucleotides are TGTGCCAGCAGCTTACAGCTCTATGGCTACACCTTC. This encodes CASSLQLYGYTF.

In its sample, this clonotype was seen many times. The chain has TRBV29-1 and TRBJ2-1; a possible D gene is TRBD1 (6 bases). Deletions cut 0 bases from V and 5 bases from J, with 17 bases between. The CDR3 is 16 amino acids. Germline V lookup: CDR1 SQVTM, CDR2 ANQGSEA. As DNA, the CDR3 is TGCAGCGTTGAAGATTTTGAATTGGGGGCTGACAATGAGCAGTTCTTC. Its protein product is CSVEDFELGADNEQFF.

The rearrangement links TRBV4-1 to TRBJ2-3, with D perhaps matching TRBD2 (5 bases). The V gene's germline CDR1 is MGHRA and CDR2 YSYEKL. The CDR3 is 12 residues long. V lost 6 bases and J lost 6, with 10 bases in between. The CDR3 nucleotides read TGCGCCAGCAGTGGAGTAGCGGATACGCAGTATTTT. This gives the protein CASSGVADTQYF.

The chain carries TRBV6-2 or TRBV6-3 and TRBJ2-1, with D possibly TRBD1 on 6 matching bases. In germline, CDR1 is MNHEY, CDR2 SVGEGT. This CDR3 region has 16 residues. Deletions cut 2 bases from V and 3 bases from J, with 14 bases between. CDR3 DNA: TGTGCCAGCAGTTACCGGAGACAGGAATACTACAATGAGCAGTTCTTC. It is translated as CASSYRRQEYYNEQFF.

DNA of the CDR3: TGTGCCAGCAGCTCGTATGAGACCCAGTACTTC. Translating gives CASSSYETQYF. The gene calls are TRBV7-6 and TRBJ2-5; no reliable D call. V shed 4 bases and J shed 5 bases, with 5 bases lying between them. The CDR3 length is 11 residues. Germline CDR1 SGHVS, CDR2 FNYEAQ.

This chain connects TRBV7-2 to TRBJ1-5; D is uncertain. Germline V gene lookup returns CDR1 SGHTA and CDR2 FQGNSA. The CDR3 sequence is 12 residues long. V was cut by 1 base and J by 5 bases, with 3 bases left in between. CDR3 sequence (DNA): TGTGCCAGCAGCTTAGAAGATCAGCCCCAGCATTTT. Its protein product is CASSLEDQPQHF. The full variable domain, its missing parts supplied by reference TRBV7-2 and TRBJ1-5, is GAGVSQSPSNKVTEKGKDVELRCDPISGHTALYWYRQSLGQGLEFLIYFQGNSAPDKSGLPSDRFSAERTGGSVSTLTIQRTQQEDSAVYLCASSLEDQPQHFGDGTRLSIL.

This chain connects TRBV20-1 to TRBJ2-5, with 8 bases identical to TRBD2. V was clipped by 3 bases and J by 5 bases; unmatched bases: 8. This CDR3 spans 14 amino acids. CDR1 and CDR2 (germline): DFQATT, SNEGSKA (reference sequence). The CDR3 DNA sequence: TGCAGTGCTAGTGAGGTAGCGGGGATTGAGACCCAGTACTTC. Residues: CSASEVAGIETQYF.

DNA of the CDR3: TGCGCCAGCAGCCACCCACGGCGGGAACCAGAGTTCTTC. It yields the protein CASSHPRREPEFF. This chain connects TRBV4-3 to TRBJ2-1, with D possibly TRBD2 on 6 matching bases. The V gene's germline CDR1 is LGHNA and CDR2 YSLEER. V was shortened by 3 bases and J by 14 bases, with 17 bases between the two germline ends. The CDR3 runs to 13 residues.

The gene calls are TRBV3-1 and TRBJ2-5; D is unresolved. Germline V lookup: CDR1 LGHDT, CDR2 YNNKEL (reference sequence). The CDR3 extends over 12 amino acids. Trimming shortened V by 0 bases and J by 5 bases, and 4 bases separated the two germline ends. CDR3 region: CASSQERETQYF. CDR3 coding DNA: TGTGCCAGCAGCCAAGAAAGGGAGACCCAGTACTTC.

This rearrangement joins TRBV20-1 to TRBJ1-6; D ambiguous. The V gene lost 1 base and the J gene lost 6 bases, with 4 bases spanning the gap. Germline CDR1 is DFQATT and CDR2 is SNEGSKA (reference sequence). The CDR3 spans 12 residues. As DNA, the CDR3 is TGCAGTGCTAGAGTTGGTAATTCACCCCTCCACTTT. Translating gives CSARVGNSPLHF.

This clonotype was seen only a few times. The gene calls are TRBV7-2 and TRBJ2-7; TRBD2 matches 12 bases. This CDR3 contains 17 residues. Germline V gene data show CDR1 as SGHTA and CDR2 as FQGNSA. After removal of 5 bases from V and 5 bases from J, the junction contained 13 bases not matched to a gene. The CDR3 loop is CASSAQILAGGIHEQYF. The CDR3 DNA reads as TGTGCCAGCAGCGCCCAGATCCTAGCGGGGGGGATCCACGAGCAGTACTTC.

This clonotype was observed a few times. V is TRBV4-1 and J is TRBJ2-1; D gene ambiguous. Germline lookup yields CDR1 MGHRA and CDR2 YSYEKL. Trimming left V 0 bases short and J 8 bases short, with 20 bases between. This CDR3 spans 17 amino acids. The CDR3 region has the DNA TGCGCCAGCAGCCAAGAGTGGTTTTCCGGCAGAGGCGATGAGCAGTTCTTC. Amino acids: CASSQEWFSGRGDEQFF.

A few counts support this clonotype. The V call is TRBV28, the J call TRBJ2-7; TRBD2 matches 11 bases. V trimming: 5 bases; J trimming: 3 bases; junction bases outside the gene matches: 6. The CDR3 totals 15 residues. The germline gives CDR1 MDHEN, CDR2 SYDVKM. CDR3 amino acids: CASSNSGGVHYEQYF. The CDR3 region has the DNA TGTGCCAGCAGTAATAGCGGGGGGGTTCACTACGAGCAGTACTTC. The complete variable domain, with remaining parts taken from reference TRBV28 and TRBJ2-7, reads DVKVTQSSRYLVKRTGEKVFLECVQDMDHENMFWYRQDPGLGLRLIYFSYDVKMKEKGDIPEGYSVSREKKERFSLILESASTNQTSMYLCASSNSGGVHYEQYFGPGTRLTVT.

The sample holds many counts of this clonotype. This chain joins TRBV29-1 and TRBJ1-1; no definite D call. Per germline, CDR1 SQVTM and CDR2 ANQGSEA. V lost 5 bases and J lost 0, with 10 bases in between. The CDR3 covers 13 residues. Written as DNA, the CDR3 is TGCAGCGTTAGCGTGGAGGTGAACACTGAAGCTTTCTTT. Translated: CSVSVEVNTEAFF.

The CDR3 region has the DNA TGTGCCAGCAGCTTATCCGGGGGGCCCTATAACAATGAGCAGTTCTTC. Amino acid sequence: CASSLSGGPYNNEQFF. The V and J genes are TRBV11-2 and TRBJ2-1; weak D call: TRBD2 (7 bases). The CDR3 has 16 residues. Germline loops: CDR1 SGHAT, CDR2 FQNNGV. Trimming took 2 bases from V and 5 from J, leaving 16 bases between them.

This clonotype has at least ten counts. V usage is TRBV12-3 or TRBV12-4 and J usage is TRBJ2-7, with D maybe TRBD2 (5 bases). CDR3 length: 14 amino acids. V dropped 4 bases and J dropped 2 bases, with 12 bases sitting between them. CDR3 loop: CASSWRRRAYEQYF. DNA for the CDR3: TGTGCCAGCAGTTGGCGGCGGCGGGCCTACGAGCAGTACTTC.

This clonotype came up a few times. The V and J genes are TRBV30 and TRBJ1-2; D is unclear. Germline V lookup: CDR1 GTSNPN, CDR2 SVGIG (reference sequence). This CDR3 has 12 residues. Trimming stripped 0 bases from V and 4 bases from J, with 6 bases between. The CDR3 DNA follows: TGTGCCTGGAGTGTAAACAGCTATGGCTACACCTTC. Its translation is CAWSVNSYGYTF.